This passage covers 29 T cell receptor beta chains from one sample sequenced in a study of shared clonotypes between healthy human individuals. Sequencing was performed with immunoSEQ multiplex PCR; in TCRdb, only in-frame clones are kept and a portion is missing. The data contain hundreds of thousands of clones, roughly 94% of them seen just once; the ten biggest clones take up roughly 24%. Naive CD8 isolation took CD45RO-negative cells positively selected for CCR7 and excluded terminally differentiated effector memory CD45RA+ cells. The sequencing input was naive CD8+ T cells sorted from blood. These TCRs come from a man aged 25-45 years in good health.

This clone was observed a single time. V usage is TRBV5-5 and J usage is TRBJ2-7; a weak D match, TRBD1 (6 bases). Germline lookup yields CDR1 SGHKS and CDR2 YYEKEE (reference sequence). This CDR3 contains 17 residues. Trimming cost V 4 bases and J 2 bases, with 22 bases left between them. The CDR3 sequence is CASSPRNPNRAPYEQYF. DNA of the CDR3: TGTGCCAGCAGCCCACGCAACCCAAACAGGGCACCCTACGAGCAGTACTTC.

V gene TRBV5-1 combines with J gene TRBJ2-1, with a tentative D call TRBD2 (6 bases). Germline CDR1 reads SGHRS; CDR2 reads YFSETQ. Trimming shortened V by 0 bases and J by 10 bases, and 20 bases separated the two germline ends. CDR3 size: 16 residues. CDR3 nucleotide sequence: TGCGCCAGCAGCTTGGTTCTTGGAGGGCAAGATTGGGAGCAGTTCTTC. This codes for CASSLVLGGQDWEQFF.

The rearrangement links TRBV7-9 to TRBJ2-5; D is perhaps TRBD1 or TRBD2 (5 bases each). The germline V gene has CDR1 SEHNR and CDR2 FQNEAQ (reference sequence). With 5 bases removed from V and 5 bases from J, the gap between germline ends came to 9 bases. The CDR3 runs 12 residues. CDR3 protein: CASSRGTETQYF. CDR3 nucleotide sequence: TGTGCCAGCAGCCGGGGCACCGAGACCCAGTACTTC.

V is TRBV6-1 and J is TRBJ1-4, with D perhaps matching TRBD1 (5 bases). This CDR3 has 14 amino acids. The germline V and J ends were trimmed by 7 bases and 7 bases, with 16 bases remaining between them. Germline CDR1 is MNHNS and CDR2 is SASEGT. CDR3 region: CASTRRGVAEKLFF. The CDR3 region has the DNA TGTGCCAGCACCCGTCGGGGGGTGGCTGAAAAACTGTTTTTT.

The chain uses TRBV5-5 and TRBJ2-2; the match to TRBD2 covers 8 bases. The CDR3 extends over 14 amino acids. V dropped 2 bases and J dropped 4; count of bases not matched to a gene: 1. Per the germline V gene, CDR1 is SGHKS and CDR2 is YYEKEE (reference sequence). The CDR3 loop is CASSLAGVTGELFF. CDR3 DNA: TGTGCCAGCAGCTTAGCGGGAGTCACCGGGGAGCTGTTTTTT.

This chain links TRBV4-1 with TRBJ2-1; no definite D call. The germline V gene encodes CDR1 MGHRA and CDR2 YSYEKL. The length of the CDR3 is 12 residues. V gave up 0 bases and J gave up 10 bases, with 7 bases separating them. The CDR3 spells CASSQDRREQFF. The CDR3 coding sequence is TGCGCCAGCAGCCAAGATCGTAGGGAGCAGTTCTTC.

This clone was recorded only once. This chain's CDR3 is CASSLVFNEQFF. CDR3 nucleotides: TGTGCCAGCAGCTTAGTCTTCAATGAGCAGTTCTTC. The genes are TRBV7-2 and TRBJ2-1; no clear D gene. V was shortened by 1 base and J by 6 bases, with 4 bases between the two germline ends. Germline V gene sequence: CDR1 SGHTA, CDR2 FQGNSA. The CDR3 length is 12 residues.

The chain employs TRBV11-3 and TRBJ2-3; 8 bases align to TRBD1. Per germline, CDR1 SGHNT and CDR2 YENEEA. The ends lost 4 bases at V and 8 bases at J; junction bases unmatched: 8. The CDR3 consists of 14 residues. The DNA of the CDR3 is TGTGCCAGCAGCTCAGGACAGGGAATCGCTACGCAGTATTTT. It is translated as CASSSGQGIATQYF.

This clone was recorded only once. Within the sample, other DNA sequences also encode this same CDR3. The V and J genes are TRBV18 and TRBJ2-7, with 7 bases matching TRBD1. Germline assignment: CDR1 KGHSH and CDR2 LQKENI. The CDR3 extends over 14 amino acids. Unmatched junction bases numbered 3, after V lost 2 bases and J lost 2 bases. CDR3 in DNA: TGTGCCAGCTCACCAGGGCAGGGGGCCTACGAGCAGTACTTC. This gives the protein CASSPGQGAYEQYF.

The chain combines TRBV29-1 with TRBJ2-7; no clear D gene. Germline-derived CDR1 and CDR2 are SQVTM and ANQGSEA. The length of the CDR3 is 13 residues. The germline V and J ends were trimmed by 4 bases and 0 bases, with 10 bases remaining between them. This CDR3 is CSVVQADSYEQYF. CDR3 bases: TGCAGCGTTGTCCAGGCGGACTCCTACGAGCAGTACTTC.

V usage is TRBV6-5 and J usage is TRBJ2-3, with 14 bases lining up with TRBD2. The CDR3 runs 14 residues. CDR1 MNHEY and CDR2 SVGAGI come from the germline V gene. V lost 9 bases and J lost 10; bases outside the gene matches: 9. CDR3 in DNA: TGTGCCAGTGGGACTAGCGGGAGCAGTAGTCCGCAGTATTTT. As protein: CASGTSGSSSPQYF.

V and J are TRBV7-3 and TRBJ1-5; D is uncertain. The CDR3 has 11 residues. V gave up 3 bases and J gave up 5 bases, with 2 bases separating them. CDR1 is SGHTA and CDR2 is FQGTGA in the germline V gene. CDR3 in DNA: TGTGCCAGCAGCTTTCATCAGCCCCAGCATTTT. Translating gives CASSFHQPQHF.

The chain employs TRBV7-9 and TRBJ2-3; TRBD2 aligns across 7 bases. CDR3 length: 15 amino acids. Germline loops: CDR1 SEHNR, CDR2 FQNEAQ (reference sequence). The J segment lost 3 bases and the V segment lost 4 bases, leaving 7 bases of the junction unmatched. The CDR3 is CASSYDGEGTDTQYF. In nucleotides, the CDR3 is TGTGCCAGCAGCTACGACGGGGAGGGTACAGATACGCAGTATTTT. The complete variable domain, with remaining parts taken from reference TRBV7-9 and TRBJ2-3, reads DTGVSQNPRHKITKRGQNVTFRCDPISEHNRLYWYRQTLGQGPEFLTYFQNEAQLEKSRLLSDRFSAERPKGSFSTLEIQRTEQGDSAMYLCASSYDGEGTDTQYFGPGTRLTVL.

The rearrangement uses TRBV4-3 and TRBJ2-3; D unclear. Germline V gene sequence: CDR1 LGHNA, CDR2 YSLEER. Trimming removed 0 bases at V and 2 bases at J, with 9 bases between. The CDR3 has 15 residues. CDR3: CASSQESRVTDTQYF. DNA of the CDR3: TGCGCCAGCAGCCAAGAGTCCAGAGTCACAGATACGCAGTATTTT.

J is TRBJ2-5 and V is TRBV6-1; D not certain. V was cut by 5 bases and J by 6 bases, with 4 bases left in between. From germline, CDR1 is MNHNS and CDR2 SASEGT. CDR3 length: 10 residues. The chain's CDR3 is CASSLQTQYF. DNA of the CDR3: TGTGCCAGCAGTCTTCAGACCCAGTACTTC.

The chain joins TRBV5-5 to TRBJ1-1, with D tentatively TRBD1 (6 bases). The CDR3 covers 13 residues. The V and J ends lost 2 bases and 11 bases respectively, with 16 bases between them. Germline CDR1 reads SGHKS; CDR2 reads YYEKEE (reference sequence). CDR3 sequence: CASSFDRNTFAFF. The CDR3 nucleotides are TGTGCCAGCAGCTTCGACAGGAACACCTTCGCTTTCTTT.

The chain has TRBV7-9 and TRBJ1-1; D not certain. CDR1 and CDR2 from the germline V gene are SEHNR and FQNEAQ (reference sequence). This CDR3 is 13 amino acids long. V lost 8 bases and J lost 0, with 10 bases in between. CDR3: CASPRFLNTEAFF. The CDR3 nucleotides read TGTGCCAGCCCTCGGTTCCTGAACACTGAAGCTTTCTTT.

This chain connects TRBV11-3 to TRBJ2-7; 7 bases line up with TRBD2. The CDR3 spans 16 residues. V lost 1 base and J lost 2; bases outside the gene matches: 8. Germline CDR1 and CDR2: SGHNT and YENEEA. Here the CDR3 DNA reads TGTGCCAGCAGCTTAGGAGTAGGCGGGAGCGCCTACGAGCAGTACTTC. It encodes CASSLGVGGSAYEQYF.

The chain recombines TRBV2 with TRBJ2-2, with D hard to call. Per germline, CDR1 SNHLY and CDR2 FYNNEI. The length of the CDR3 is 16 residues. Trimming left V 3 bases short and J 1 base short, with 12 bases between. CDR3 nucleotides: TGTGCCAGCAGTGATTTAATGGGCTTGAACACCGGGGAGCTGTTTTTT. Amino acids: CASSDLMGLNTGELFF.

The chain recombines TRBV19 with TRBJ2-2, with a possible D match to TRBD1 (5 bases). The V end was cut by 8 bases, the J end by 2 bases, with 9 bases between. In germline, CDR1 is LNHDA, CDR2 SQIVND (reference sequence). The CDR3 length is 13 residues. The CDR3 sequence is CASDRSNTGELFF. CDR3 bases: TGTGCCAGTGACAGAAGTAACACCGGGGAGCTGTTTTTT.

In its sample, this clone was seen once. The CDR3 DNA sequence: TGTGCCAGCAGGGAACAGGGGGCGGGGAACACTGAAGCTTTCTTT. This sequence encodes CASREQGAGNTEAFF. The chain carries TRBV7-3 and TRBJ1-1; 9 bases line up with TRBD1. Germline-derived CDR1 and CDR2 are SGHTA and FQGTGA. Losses at the gene ends were 6 bases for V and 1 base for J; bases not matched to a gene: 6. The CDR3 covers 15 residues.

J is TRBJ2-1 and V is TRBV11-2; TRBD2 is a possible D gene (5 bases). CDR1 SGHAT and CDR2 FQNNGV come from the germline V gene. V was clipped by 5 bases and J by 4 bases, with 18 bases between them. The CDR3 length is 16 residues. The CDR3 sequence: CASSEGGLFVYNEQFF. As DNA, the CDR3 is TGTGCCAGCAGCGAAGGAGGCCTATTCGTTTACAATGAGCAGTTCTTC. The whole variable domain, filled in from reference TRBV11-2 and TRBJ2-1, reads EAGVAQSPRYKIIEKRQSVAFWCNPISGHATLYWYQQILGQGPKLLIQFQNNGVVDDSQLPKDRFSAERLKGVDSTLKIQPAKLEDSAVYLCASSEGGLFVYNEQFFGPGTRLTVL.

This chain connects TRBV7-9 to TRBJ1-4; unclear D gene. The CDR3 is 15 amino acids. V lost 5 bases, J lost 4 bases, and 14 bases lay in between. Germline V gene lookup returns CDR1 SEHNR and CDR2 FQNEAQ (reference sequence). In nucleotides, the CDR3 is TGTGCCAGCAGCCGACTTACCGGAGGTAATGAAAAACTGTTTTTT. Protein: CASSRLTGGNEKLFF. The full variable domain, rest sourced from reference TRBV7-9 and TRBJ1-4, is DTGVSQNPRHKITKRGQNVTFRCDPISEHNRLYWYRQTLGQGPEFLTYFQNEAQLEKSRLLSDRFSAERPKGSFSTLEIQRTEQGDSAMYLCASSRLTGGNEKLFFGSGTQLSVL.

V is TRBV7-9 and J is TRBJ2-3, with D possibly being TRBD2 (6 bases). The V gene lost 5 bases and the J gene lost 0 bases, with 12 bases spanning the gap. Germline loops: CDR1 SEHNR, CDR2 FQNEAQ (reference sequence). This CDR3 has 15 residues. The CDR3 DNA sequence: TGTGCCAGCAGCCGCCGGGACTCCAGCACAGATACGCAGTATTTT. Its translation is CASSRRDSSTDTQYF. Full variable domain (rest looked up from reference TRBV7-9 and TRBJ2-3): DTGVSQNPRHKITKRGQNVTFRCDPISEHNRLYWYRQTLGQGPEFLTYFQNEAQLEKSRLLSDRFSAERPKGSFSTLEIQRTEQGDSAMYLCASSRRDSSTDTQYFGPGTRLTVL.

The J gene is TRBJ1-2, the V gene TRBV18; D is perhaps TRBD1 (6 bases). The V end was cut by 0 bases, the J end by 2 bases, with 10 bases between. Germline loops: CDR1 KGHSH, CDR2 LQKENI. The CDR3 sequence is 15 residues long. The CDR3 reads CASSPPGAGNYGYTF. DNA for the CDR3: TGTGCCAGCTCACCACCGGGGGCAGGGAACTATGGCTACACCTTC.

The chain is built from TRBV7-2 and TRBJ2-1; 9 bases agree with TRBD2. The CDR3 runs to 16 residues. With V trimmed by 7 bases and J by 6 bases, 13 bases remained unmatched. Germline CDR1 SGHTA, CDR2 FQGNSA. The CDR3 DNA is TGTGCCAGCACTTGGGGGCTATTAGCGGGAGCCAATGAGCAGTTCTTC. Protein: CASTWGLLAGANEQFF.

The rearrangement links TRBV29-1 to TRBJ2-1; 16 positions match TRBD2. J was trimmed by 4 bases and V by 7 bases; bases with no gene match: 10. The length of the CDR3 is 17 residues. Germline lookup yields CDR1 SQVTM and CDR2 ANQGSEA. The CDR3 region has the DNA TGCAGCGCCCCGGGACTAGCGGGAGGGCCCCAATACAATGAGCAGTTCTTC. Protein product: CSAPGLAGGPQYNEQFF.

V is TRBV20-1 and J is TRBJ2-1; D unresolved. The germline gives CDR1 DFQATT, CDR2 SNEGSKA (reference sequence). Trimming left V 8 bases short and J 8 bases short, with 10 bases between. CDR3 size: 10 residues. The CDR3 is CSTLFHEQFF. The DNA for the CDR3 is TGCAGTACCCTTTTCCATGAGCAGTTCTTC.

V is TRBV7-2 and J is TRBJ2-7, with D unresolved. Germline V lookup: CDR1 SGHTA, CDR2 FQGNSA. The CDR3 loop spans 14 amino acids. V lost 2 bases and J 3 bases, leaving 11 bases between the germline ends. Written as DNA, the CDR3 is TGTGCCAGCAGCTTAACGGGCCGTGGCTACGAGCAGTACTTC. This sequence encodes CASSLTGRGYEQYF.